The 3 T cell receptor beta chains listed next were all sequenced from one sample in a study of T cell repertoires in cytomegalovirus infection. For these receptors, no antigen is known. TCRdb re-called the reads through MiXCR, storing one row per CDR3 protein. The sample holds some 920,000 distinct CDR3 sequences; 31% are singletons and the top ten take around an eighth. The source material was cultured CD8+ T cells from PBMCs, sampled from culture after CMV antigen stimulation. Every receptor here comes from a human donor in good health (CMV status not recorded). Some clones in this sample may be carry-over from other donors' samples.

The rearrangement uses TRBV7-9 and TRBJ2-2; 11 nucleotides match TRBD1. Unmatched junction bases numbered 7, after V lost 4 bases and J lost 6 bases. CDR1 is SEHNR and CDR2 is FQNEAQ in the germline V gene (reference sequence). The CDR3 extends over 16 amino acids. The CDR3 coding sequence is TGTGCCAGCAGCTCGCGAAGGGGACAGGGGGCCGGGGAGCTGTTTTTT. Its protein is CASSSRRGQGAGELFF.

This clonotype was detected only a few times. The genes are TRBV4-2 and TRBJ1-5; 7 nucleotides align to TRBD1. The trim removed 0 bases at V and 4 bases at J, leaving 9 bases unmatched. CDR1 is LGHNA and CDR2 is YNFKEQ in the germline V gene. This CDR3 spans 17 amino acids. The CDR3 nucleotides read TGTGCCAGCAGCCAAGAAGGACAGGCAACAAGAAATCAGCCCCAGCATTTT. Its translation: CASSQEGQATRNQPQHF.

At least ten counts were recorded for this clonotype. This sequence joins TRBV7-2 and TRBJ2-1, with D unclear. The germline gives CDR1 SGHTA, CDR2 FQGNSA. V was trimmed by 3 bases and J by 12 bases, leaving 18 bases between them. The CDR3 totals 14 residues. CDR3 sequence reads: CASSLGGSPFTQFF. The CDR3 coding sequence is TGTGCCAGCAGCTTGGGCGGTAGCCCTTTTACGCAGTTCTTC.